The source of this T cell receptor beta chain is a study of CD8 T cells in Susac syndrome. The CDR3 spans 16 residues. Deletions cut 0 bases from V and 0 bases from J, with 11 bases between. Per germline, CDR1 LNHNV and CDR2 YYDKDF (reference sequence). Random hexamers served to reverse transcribe about 0.5 to 1 ug RNA. It was immunoSEQ multiplex PCR that amplified TCR beta CDR3 across 54 Vbeta and 13 Jbeta. TCRdb called the immunoSEQ multiplex PCR reads again in MiXCR, with one record for every CDR3 protein. The sample records about 280,000 distinct CDR3 sequences, 70% to 90% being singletons. The authors carried out high-throughput sequencing of TCR beta. They applied it to CD8+ and CD4+ T cells obtained from blood. It was negative isolation that provided the CD8+ and CD4+ T cells, whereas TEMRA cells were enriched by FACS.

The material sequenced was CD8+ T cells from PBMCs. The TCR was taken from a human donor with multiple sclerosis. The V gene is TRBV15, the J gene TRBJ1-1; tentative D call: TRBD1 (5 bases). CDR3 residues: CATSRDWGLLNTEAFF. The CDR3 DNA is TGTGCCACCAGCAGAGATTGGGGACTATTGAACACTGAAGCTTTCTTT. Full variable domain (outside the CDR3, taken from reference TRBV15 and TRBJ1-1): DAMVIQNPRYQVTQFGKPVTLSCSQTLNHNVMYWYQQKSSQAPKLLFHYYDKDFNNEADTPDNFQSRRPNTSFCFLDIRSPGLGDTAMYLCATSRDWGLLNTEAFFGQGTRLTVV.